The 13 T cell receptor beta chains below come from one sample, sequenced in a study of blood T cell repertoires in COVID-19. Generated by immunoSEQ multiplex PCR, the TCRdb table keeps only in-frame clones and is missing some. This table has nearly 250,000 clones, 86% appearing once. Sequenced: peripheral blood. Every receptor here comes from an elderly woman with COVID-19, enrolled during active disease.

V is TRBV4-2 and J is TRBJ2-2; 13 bases fit TRBD2. V trimming: 1 base; J trimming: 4 bases; junction bases outside the gene matches: 0. CDR1 and CDR2 (germline): LGHNA, YNFKEQ. The CDR3 totals 16 residues. The CDR3: CASSQGTSGGTGELFF. CDR3 DNA sequence: TGTGCCAGCAGCCAAGGGACTAGCGGGGGCACCGGGGAGCTGTTTTTT.

This chain links TRBV5-1 with TRBJ2-7, with D perhaps TRBD1 (5 bases). The length of the CDR3 is 13 residues. The germline V gene has CDR1 SGHRS and CDR2 YFSETQ. Trimming removed 5 bases from V and 4 bases from J, with 13 bases in between. CDR3 protein: CASRPMTAYEQYF. The CDR3 coding sequence is TGCGCCAGCAGGCCAATGACAGCATACGAGCAGTACTTC.

The V call is TRBV28, the J call TRBJ1-2; unclear D gene. The CDR3 is 13 amino acids. From germline, CDR1 is MDHEN and CDR2 SYDVKM. V was pared by 4 bases and J by 0 bases, with 6 bases between. The CDR3 is CASSSSANYGYTF. In DNA form, the CDR3 reads TGTGCCAGCAGTTCCTCAGCTAACTATGGCTACACCTTC.

The V call is TRBV5-5, the J call TRBJ2-1; the match to TRBD2 covers 9 bases. The germline V gene encodes CDR1 SGHKS and CDR2 YYEKEE (reference sequence). CDR3 length: 17 amino acids. Losses at the gene ends were 0 bases for V and 10 bases for J; bases not matched to a gene: 14. In nucleotides, the CDR3 is TGTGCCAGCAGCTTGGATCAGCGGGGGGCTCTTACAATCGAGCAGTTCTTC. This encodes CASSLDQRGALTIEQFF.

The chain links TRBV5-1 to TRBJ2-2; D call uncertain. Trimming took off 0 bases at V and 7 bases at J, with 13 bases between the two ends. The CDR3 extends over 15 amino acids. In germline, CDR1 is SGHRS, CDR2 YFSETQ. Written as DNA, the CDR3 is TGCGCCAGCAGCTTGGAGTTGTCTGGCGGCGGGGAGCTGTTTTTT. Translation gives CASSLELSGGGELFF.

V and J are TRBV5-1 and TRBJ1-1, with TRBD1 as a possible D gene (6 bases). The CDR3 is made up of 16 amino acids. Per the germline V gene, CDR1 is SGHRS and CDR2 is YFSETQ. Trimming took off 0 bases at V and 1 base at J, with 13 bases between the two ends. In DNA form, the CDR3 reads TGCGCCAGCAGCTTGGTTCCAGGGGTGAGGAACACTGAAGCTTTCTTT. Translation: CASSLVPGVRNTEAFF.

This clone has just one count. The V call is TRBV5-1, the J call TRBJ2-5; D remains ambiguous. V was clipped by 4 bases and J by 5 bases, with 9 bases between them. The CDR3 consists of 12 residues. Germline lookup yields CDR1 SGHRS and CDR2 YFSETQ. The CDR3 loop is CASSAVKETQYF. The CDR3 DNA reads as TGCGCCAGCAGCGCGGTTAAGGAGACCCAGTACTTC.

The chain links TRBV7-2 to TRBJ1-2; 11 bases map to TRBD1. Trimming removed 5 bases from V and 4 bases from J; junction bases left unmatched: 9. The germline V gene encodes CDR1 SGHTA and CDR2 FQGNSA. This CDR3 is built from 16 residues. In nucleotides, the CDR3 is TGTGCCAGCAGCGATACCGGGACAGGGGGTGTCTATGGCTACACCTTC. It specifies CASSDTGTGGVYGYTF. The variable domain in full, with the rest retrieved from reference TRBV7-2 and TRBJ1-2, is GAGVSQSPSNKVTEKGKDVELRCDPISGHTALYWYRQSLGQGLEFLIYFQGNSAPDKSGLPSDRFSAERTGGSVSTLTIQRTQQEDSAVYLCASSDTGTGGVYGYTFGSGTRLTVV.

The chain has TRBV18 and TRBJ1-4; D gene ambiguous. Trimming removed 2 bases from V and 5 bases from J, with 9 bases in between. This CDR3 contains 14 residues. CDR1 is KGHSH and CDR2 is LQKENI in the germline V gene. The DNA for the CDR3 is TGTGCCAGCTCACCAGCGGAGGCAAATGAAAAACTGTTTTTT. The encoded protein is CASSPAEANEKLFF.

There are a few counts of this clone. J is TRBJ2-3 and V is TRBV11-1, with TRBD2 identical over 11 bases. CDR1 and CDR2 (germline): SGHAT, FQDESV (reference sequence). The CDR3 has 16 amino acids. The J segment lost 2 bases and the V segment lost 4 bases, leaving 5 bases of the junction unmatched. The CDR3 protein is CASSSRTSGYTDTQYF. The CDR3 DNA reads TGTGCCAGCAGCTCACGGACTAGCGGGTACACAGATACGCAGTATTTT.

The chain joins TRBV6-5 to TRBJ1-1; TRBD1 aligns across 8 bases. The CDR3 extends over 15 amino acids. From germline, CDR1 is MNHEY and CDR2 SVGAGI. Trimming removed 5 bases from V and 2 bases from J; junction bases left unmatched: 7. CDR3 loop: CASSPLDRANTEAFF. CDR3 DNA sequence: TGTGCCAGCAGTCCCTTGGACAGGGCTAACACTGAAGCTTTCTTT.

The genes are TRBV25-1 and TRBJ2-1; TRBD1 aligns across 11 bases. Germline V gene sequence: CDR1 MGHDK, CDR2 SYGVNS. The V segment lost 6 bases and the J segment 6 bases; nucleotides outside the gene matches: 4. The length of the CDR3 is 14 residues. DNA for the CDR3: TGTGCCAGCAGGGACAGGGGGCTTGTCAATGAGCAGTTCTTC. Its protein is CASRDRGLVNEQFF.

This chain connects TRBV6-2 or TRBV6-3 to TRBJ2-3, with 8 positions matching TRBD2. CDR1 is MNHEY, CDR2 SVGEGT, per germline. The CDR3 contains 14 residues. The junction had 15 bases not matched to a gene; V was cut back by 5 bases and J by 14 bases. CDR3 region: CASSPISGGDPRYF. In DNA, the CDR3 is TGTGCCAGCAGTCCGATAAGCGGGGGCGACCCGAGGTATTTT.